One and the same sample provided the 27 T cell receptor beta chains below, sequenced in a study of T cell responses to AZD1222 COVID-19 vaccine. Profiling relied on immunoSEQ multiplex PCR, and the TCRdb table lists in-frame clones only, not all of them. Of some 70,000 clones in the sample, roughly 82% were seen once. Sequencing used peripheral blood, obtained on day 0 of AZD1222 vaccination. These receptors were collected from an adult in good health.

The V and J genes are TRBV28 and TRBJ2-7, with 9 bases fitting TRBD1. Germline values: CDR1 MDHEN, CDR2 SYDVKM. The CDR3 contains 17 residues. The V gene end was trimmed by 3 bases and the J gene end by 7 bases; junction bases not matched to a gene: 16. CDR3 loop: CASSFQDRGYKWREQYF. CDR3 bases: TGTGCCAGCAGTTTTCAGGACAGGGGTTATAAGTGGAGAGAGCAGTACTTC.

This chain links TRBV28 with TRBJ1-3; no firm D call. This CDR3 is built from 14 residues. CDR1 is MDHEN, CDR2 SYDVKM, per germline. Trimming left V 2 bases short and J 0 bases short, with 5 bases between. The CDR3 sequence: CASSLLISGNTIYF. CDR3 bases: TGTGCCAGCAGTTTACTGATCTCTGGAAACACCATATATTTT.

The V and J genes are TRBV5-1 and TRBJ2-1, with D unresolved. CDR1 and CDR2 (germline): SGHRS, YFSETQ. Trimming pared 3 bases from V and 4 bases from J, leaving 11 bases between. The CDR3 runs 14 residues. The CDR3 loop is CASSSGAEYNEQFF. The DNA for the CDR3 is TGCGCCAGCAGCTCTGGTGCCGAATACAATGAGCAGTTCTTC.

The chain joins TRBV6-5 to TRBJ1-3; D not certain. V lost 2 bases to trimming and J lost 4 bases, with 6 bases between them. The CDR3 consists of 13 residues. CDR1 and CDR2 from the germline V gene are MNHEY and SVGAGI. The CDR3 here is CASSYGQGNTIYF. The CDR3 nucleotides read TGTGCCAGCAGTTACGGGCAGGGAAACACCATATATTTT.

This clone was seen a single time. The chain uses TRBV5-1 and TRBJ2-2; no firm D call. In germline, CDR1 is SGHRS, CDR2 YFSETQ. V was clipped by 1 base and J by 4 bases, with 11 bases between them. CDR3 size: 15 residues. CDR3 nucleotides: TGCGCCAGCAGCTTGAGCCTAGTGTCCACCGGGGAGCTGTTTTTT. It is translated as CASSLSLVSTGELFF.

The chain couples TRBV10-1 to TRBJ1-2; D unresolved. This CDR3 contains 12 residues. Trimming removed 4 bases from V and 6 bases from J, with 9 bases in between. CDR1 and CDR2 from the germline V gene are WNHNN and SYGVQD (reference sequence). The CDR3 nucleotides read TGCGCCAGCAGTGGGGCAGCGAATGGCTACACCTTC. Translating gives CASSGAANGYTF.

The chain combines TRBV6-5 with TRBJ1-2, with TRBD1 as a possible D gene (6 bases). Germline V gene sequence: CDR1 MNHEY, CDR2 SVGAGI. The CDR3 spans 13 residues. Trimming took 6 bases from V and 8 from J, leaving 16 bases between them. The DNA of the CDR3 is TGTGCCAGCAGACGGGACACACTCGACGGCTACACCTTC. This encodes CASRRDTLDGYTF.

V usage is TRBV6-1 and J usage is TRBJ1-4, with TRBD1 as a possible D gene (6 bases). CDR1 is MNHNS and CDR2 is SASEGT in the germline V gene. Deletions cut 3 bases from V and 7 bases from J, with 27 bases between. The CDR3 is made up of 19 amino acids. The CDR3 DNA sequence: TGTGCCAGCAGTGACGGCCCGGGCAGGGGTCGGAAGGAGGGTGAAAAACTGTTTTTT. Protein: CASSDGPGRGRKEGEKLFF.

The chain is built from TRBV5-4 and TRBJ1-2; D unresolved. V was shortened by 2 bases and J by 11 bases, with 13 bases between the two germline ends. Germline CDR1 SGHNT, CDR2 YYREEE (reference sequence). The CDR3 contains 12 residues. The CDR3 here is CASSFDRRGYTF. CDR3 DNA: TGTGCCAGCAGCTTCGATCGTCGTGGTTACACCTTC.

This sequence joins TRBV3-1 (or the pseudogene TRBV3-2) and TRBJ2-2; the match to TRBD2 covers 9 bases. Per the germline V gene, CDR1 is LGHDT and CDR2 is YNNKEL (reference sequence). The CDR3 extends over 18 amino acids. Trimming took 0 bases from V and 1 from J; bases not matched to a gene: 6. The CDR3 spells CASSQDLAGGLNTGELFF. The CDR3 DNA reads TGTGCCAGCAGCCAAGATCTGGCGGGGGGGCTGAACACCGGGGAGCTGTTTTTT.

J is TRBJ2-7 and V is TRBV5-1, with 11 bases lining up with TRBD2. The CDR3 runs to 15 residues. CDR1 SGHRS and CDR2 YFSETQ come from the germline V gene. V was clipped by 4 bases and J by 4 bases; unmatched bases: 7. The CDR3 DNA follows: TGCGCCAGCAGCCCCTTAGCGGGGGGGCGGTACGAGCAGTACTTC. It codes for CASSPLAGGRYEQYF.

The chain recombines TRBV19 with TRBJ1-2; D is unresolved. V lost 7 bases to trimming and J lost 4 bases, with 13 bases between them. The V gene's germline CDR1 is LNHDA and CDR2 SQIVND (reference sequence). The CDR3 extends over 13 amino acids. In DNA, the CDR3 is TGTGCCAGTAAGCCCCCCTGGGGCTATGGCTACACCTTC. Its translation is CASKPPWGYGYTF. Together with reference TRBV19 and TRBJ1-2, the CDR3 gives the full variable domain: DGGITQSPKYLFRKEGQNVTLSCEQNLNHDAMYWYRQDPGQGLRLIYYSQIVNDFQKGDIAEGYSVSREKKESFPLTVTSAQKNPTAFYLCASKPPWGYGYTFGSGTRLTVV.

The chain carries TRBV19 and TRBJ2-2; 12 bases match TRBD1. The germline gives CDR1 LNHDA, CDR2 SQIVND (reference sequence). V dropped 7 bases and J dropped 6; count of bases not matched to a gene: 9. The CDR3 has 16 amino acids. The CDR3 spells CASTQPGQGASGELFF. In DNA form, the CDR3 reads TGTGCCAGTACTCAACCGGGACAGGGGGCGTCCGGGGAGCTGTTTTTT.

Written as DNA, the CDR3 is TGCGCCAGCAGCCAAAGATGGCAGAACACTGAAGCTTTCTTT. The encoded protein is CASSQRWQNTEAFF. V gene TRBV4-3 combines with J gene TRBJ1-1; D is uncertain. The V gene's germline CDR1 is LGHNA and CDR2 YSLEER. V lost 2 bases to trimming and J lost 1 base, with 8 bases between them. The CDR3 is made up of 14 amino acids.

This rearrangement joins TRBV30 to TRBJ1-1; D unclear. CDR1 is GTSNPN, CDR2 SVGIG, per germline (reference sequence). CDR3 length equals 10 residues. Trimming stripped 1 base from V and 3 bases from J, with 0 bases between. CDR3 region: CAWSDTEAFF. The CDR3 bases are TGTGCCTGGAGTGACACTGAAGCTTTCTTT. The whole variable domain, filled in from reference TRBV30 and TRBJ1-1, reads SQTIHQWPATLVQPVGSPLSLECTVEGTSNPNLYWYRQAAGRGLQLLFYSVGIGQISSEVPQNLSASRPQDRQFILSSKKLLLSDSGFYLCAWSDTEAFFGQGTRLTVV.

The chain recombines TRBV6-5 with TRBJ1-1; 8 nucleotides align to TRBD1. V shed 6 bases and J 7 bases; nucleotides not matched to a gene: 4. CDR1 is MNHEY and CDR2 is SVGAGI in the germline V gene. The CDR3 length is 12 residues. The CDR3 DNA reads TGTGCCAGCAGGCAGGGGGCAAATGAAGCTTTCTTT. Its translation is CASRQGANEAFF.

The J gene is TRBJ1-6, the V gene TRBV9; unclear D gene. Between the trimmed V and J ends, which lost 1 base and 10 bases, there was a span of 9 bases. The germline V gene encodes CDR1 SGDLS and CDR2 YYNGEE. This CDR3 contains 13 residues. The CDR3 nucleotides read TGTGCCAGCAGCGTAACTTACGGATCACCCCTCCACTTT. Encoded protein: CASSVTYGSPLHF.

This clone was counted once. The chain couples TRBV13 to TRBJ1-5; D is undetermined. The ends were cut back, 7 bases at V and 4 bases at J, with 14 bases in the middle. Germline V lookup: CDR1 PRHDT, CDR2 FYEKMQ (reference sequence). CDR3 length: 14 amino acids. The CDR3 sequence: CASTKRTVNQPQHF. CDR3 sequence (DNA): TGTGCCAGCACCAAACGGACGGTTAATCAGCCCCAGCATTTT.

Only a few counts were recorded for this clone. The V gene is TRBV19, the J gene TRBJ2-3; TRBD1 matches at 8 bases. The CDR3 consists of 15 residues. Germline CDR1 LNHDA, CDR2 SQIVND (reference sequence). V shed 3 bases and J 2 bases; nucleotides not matched to a gene: 4. The CDR3 DNA reads as TGTGCCAGTAGTATGGGGACAGGAGCCACAGATACGCAGTATTTT. Translation gives CASSMGTGATDTQYF.

The rearrangement links TRBV9 to TRBJ2-1, with TRBD2 as a possible D gene (7 bases). Trimming removed 4 bases from V and 4 bases from J, with 12 bases in between. The length of the CDR3 is 14 residues. In germline, CDR1 is SGDLS, CDR2 YYNGEE. CDR3 DNA sequence: TGTGCCAGCAGCCCGGGGGGCGGGTACAATGAGCAGTTCTTC. Its protein product is CASSPGGGYNEQFF.

This clone occurred once. This chain joins TRBV6-5 and TRBJ2-3; the D is unclear. Germline V CDR1 and CDR2: MNHEY, SVGAGI. The CDR3 is 15 amino acids. V dropped 2 bases and J dropped 0 bases, with 9 bases sitting between them. CDR3: CASSYIDDSTDTQYF. DNA for the CDR3: TGTGCCAGCAGTTACATCGACGACAGCACAGATACGCAGTATTTT.

The chain combines TRBV2 with TRBJ2-5; D call uncertain. The germline CDR1 and CDR2 sequences are SNHLY and FYNNEI. The V gene lost 4 bases and the J gene lost 1 base, with 7 bases spanning the gap. The CDR3 is made up of 13 amino acids. Here the CDR3 DNA reads TGTGCCAGCAGTGTTGACATCCAAGAGACCCAGTACTTC. Translating gives CASSVDIQETQYF.

The V call is TRBV9, the J call TRBJ1-6; no firm D call. The CDR3 consists of 17 residues. Trimming left V 3 bases short and J 2 bases short, with 15 bases between. The germline V gene has CDR1 SGDLS and CDR2 YYNGEE. CDR3 residues: CASSAQVSGAYNSPLHF. The CDR3 nucleotides are TGTGCCAGCAGCGCCCAAGTATCGGGTGCCTATAATTCACCCCTCCACTTT.

This clone was recorded once. This chain links TRBV7-2 with TRBJ2-1; the D is unclear. Germline V lookup: CDR1 SGHTA, CDR2 FQGNSA. The CDR3 is 16 residues long. V lost 1 base, J lost 4 bases, and 14 bases lay in between. The chain's CDR3 is CASSLGNTRLYNEQFF. The CDR3 bases are TGTGCCAGCAGCTTAGGAAATACTCGATTATACAATGAGCAGTTCTTC.

The V gene is TRBV12-3 or TRBV12-4, the J gene TRBJ2-3; no clear D gene. V lost 6 bases and J lost 6, with 10 bases in between. The CDR3 is 12 amino acids. Here the CDR3 DNA reads TGTGCCAGCAGCCCGTTTGGGGATACGCAGTATTTT. Protein sequence: CASSPFGDTQYF.

This chain links TRBV9 with TRBJ1-1, with 7 bases lining up with TRBD1. This CDR3 is built from 15 residues. Trimming took 0 bases from V and 5 from J; bases not matched to a gene: 7. CDR1 and CDR2 (germline): SGDLS, YYNGEE. DNA for the CDR3: TGTGCCAGCAGCGTAGGATCAGGGGGATGGACTGAAGCTTTCTTT. Its protein product is CASSVGSGGWTEAFF.

The V and J genes are TRBV9 and TRBJ2-2; 7 positions match TRBD1. Trimming at V came to 4 bases and at J to 4 bases, leaving 7 bases not matched to a gene. Looked up from germline, CDR1 is SGDLS and CDR2 is YYNGEE. There are 15 residues in the CDR3. The DNA for the CDR3 is TGTGCCAGCAGCCCACGACAGGGTAGCACCGGGGAGCTGTTTTTT. Translation: CASSPRQGSTGELFF.